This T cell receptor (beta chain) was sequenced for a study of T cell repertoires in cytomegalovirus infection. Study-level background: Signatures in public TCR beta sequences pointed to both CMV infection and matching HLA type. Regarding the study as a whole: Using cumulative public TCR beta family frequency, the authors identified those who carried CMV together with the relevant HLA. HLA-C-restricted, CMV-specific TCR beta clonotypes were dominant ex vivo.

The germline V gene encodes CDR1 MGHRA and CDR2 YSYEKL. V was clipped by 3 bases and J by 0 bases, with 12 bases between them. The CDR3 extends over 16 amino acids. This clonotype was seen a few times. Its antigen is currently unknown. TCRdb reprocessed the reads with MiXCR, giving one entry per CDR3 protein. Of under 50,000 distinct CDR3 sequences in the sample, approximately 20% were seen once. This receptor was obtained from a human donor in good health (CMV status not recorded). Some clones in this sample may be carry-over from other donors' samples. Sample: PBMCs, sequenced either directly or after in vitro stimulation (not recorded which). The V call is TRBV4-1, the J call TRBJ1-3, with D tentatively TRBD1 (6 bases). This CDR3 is CASSQPDRYSGNTIYF. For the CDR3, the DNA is TGCGCCAGCAGCCAGCCGGACAGATACTCTGGAAACACCATATATTTT.